Listed below are T cell receptor beta chains from one sample, sequenced in a study of shared clonotypes between healthy human individuals. Generated by immunoSEQ multiplex PCR, the TCRdb table keeps only in-frame clones and is missing some. Of under 850,000 clones listed, roughly 72% are singletons. Specimen: memory CD4+ T cells sorted from blood. These receptors all stem from a woman in her 30s in good health. The CDR3 runs from the conserved cysteine through the conserved F or W. The D gene is left open where the match is weak. The size entry is marked missing in some rows and otherwise reads once, few, many or a size class.

clone_size,d_call,v_call,j_call,cdr3_nt,cdr3_aa
-,TRBD1,TRBV10-2,TRBJ2-7,TGCGCCAGCAGGGCCGGGACAGGCGGGTACGAGCAGTACTTC,CASRAGTGGYEQYF
-,TRBD1,TRBV7-2,TRBJ1-2,TGTGCCAGCAGCTTGGACAGGGGGCACGGCTACACCTTC,CASSLDRGHGYTF
-,-,TRBV10-3,TRBJ2-3,TGTGCCATCAGTGCCTCCACAGATACGCAGTATTTT,CAISASTDTQYF
-,-,TRBV15,TRBJ1-1,TGTGCCACCAGCAGAGAGGTGAGGGTAGGGACTGAAGCTTTCTTT,CATSREVRVGTEAFF
-,-,TRBV19,TRBJ1-2,TGTGCCAGTACCGGTGAGGGCCCAACGGGTGGCTACACCTTC,CASTGEGPTGGYTF
-,-,TRBV25-1,TRBJ2-5,TGTGCCAGCAGTGAATTATGGGACAAAGAGACCCAGTACTTC,CASSELWDKETQYF
few,-,TRBV10-2,TRBJ2-7,TGCGCCAGCAGTGACCGGGACACTCGAACCTTC,CASSDRDTRTF
-,-,TRBV4-2,TRBJ2-1,TGTGCCAGCAGCCAAGATCAAATGGGCGGAAGCTCCTACAATGAGCAGTTCTTC,CASSQDQMGGSSYNEQFF
-,-,TRBV5-5,TRBJ2-7,TGTGCCAGCAGCTTGGACTACGAGCAGTACTTC,CASSLDYEQYF
few,-,TRBV6-5,TRBJ2-7,TGTGCCAGCAGTTACTCGGCAGGAGTCTACGAGCAGTACTTC,CASSYSAGVYEQYF
once,-,TRBV5-4,TRBJ1-4,TGTGCCAGCAGCTTCGGGCAGGCCCTAGGGGAAAAACTGTTTTTT,CASSFGQALGEKLFF
-,-,TRBV7-9,TRBJ2-1,TGTGCCAGCAGCTTAGATGCCGGGAGCTCCTACAATGAGCAGTTCTTC,CASSLDAGSSYNEQFF
once,-,TRBV6-1,TRBJ2-7,TGTGCCAGCAGTCTGCTACCGCAGGGCGCCTACGAGCAGTACTTC,CASSLLPQGAYEQYF
-,TRBD2,TRBV30,TRBJ2-7,TGTGCCTGGAGTGTAATGCGGGAGGGCCTCTACGAGCAGTACTTC,CAWSVMREGLYEQYF
-,TRBD1,TRBV28,TRBJ1-2,TGTGCCAGCAGTCCCCCGACAGGGATGGATGGCTACACCTTC,CASSPPTGMDGYTF
-,-,TRBV5-1,TRBJ2-1,TGCGCCAGCAGCTTGTCAAGCGCATCCTACAATGAGCAGTTCTTC,CASSLSSASYNEQFF
-,-,TRBV19,TRBJ2-7,TGTGCCAGTAGTATGAGGTCTATAAACTCCTACGAGCAGTACTTC,CASSMRSINSYEQYF
-,-,TRBV9,TRBJ2-7,TGTGCCAGCAGCGTCGGGACGTTAGGGCCCTACGAGCAGTACTTC,CASSVGTLGPYEQYF
-,-,TRBV6-4,TRBJ1-2,TGTGCCAGCAGTTTAGTTGACGGCGGTGGCTACACCTTC,CASSLVDGGGYTF
-,-,TRBV5-1,TRBJ2-4,TGCGCCAGCAGCGAAGACCTTGCCATTCAGTACTTC,CASSEDLAIQYF
-,-,TRBV21-1,TRBJ1-2,TGTGCCAGCAGCCAGACAGGGGTGAAGAGGTGCTACACCTTC,CASSQTGVKRCYTF
-,-,TRBV29-1,TRBJ1-4,TGCAGCGCCTGCTCTGGGGAGGCTGAAAAACTGTTTTTT,CSACSGEAEKLFF
few,-,TRBV27,TRBJ1-2,TGTGCCAGCAGGGCGGTGGCGGACCGTATCTATGGCTACACCTTC,CASRAVADRIYGYTF
once,TRBD2,TRBV4-1,TRBJ2-1,TGCGCCAGCAGCCGCGGACTAGTTGATGAGCAGTTCTTC,CASSRGLVDEQFF
-,TRBD2,TRBV5-1,TRBJ2-7,TGCGCCAGCAGCTTGGCTCATGGCGGGAGGAACATGGGGGAGCAGTACTTC,CASSLAHGGRNMGEQYF
few,TRBD1,TRBV18,TRBJ1-2,TGTGCCAGCTCACCCGGACAGGGGGCGGCCGGCTATGGCTACACCTTC,CASSPGQGAAGYGYTF
-,-,TRBV27,TRBJ2-5,TGTGCCAGCAGTTTATCGATTAGGGTGGGCGAGACCCAGTACTTC,CASSLSIRVGETQYF
-,TRBD2,TRBV11-2,TRBJ2-5,TGTGCCAGCAGCCCTGGGCAGCGGGAGGGGGTGACCCAGTACTTC,CASSPGQREGVTQYF
few,-,TRBV5-1,TRBJ2-1,TGCGCCAGCAGCTTGGATGCGGAAGCCTACAATGAGCAGTTCTTC,CASSLDAEAYNEQFF
-,-,TRBV18,TRBJ1-2,TGTGCCAGCTCGTGGGACGGCGACTATGGCTACACCTTC,CASSWDGDYGYTF
-,TRBD1,TRBV28,TRBJ1-2,TGTGCCAGCAGCCCCATCCGGGACAGGGGGAGAGGCTACACCTTC,CASSPIRDRGRGYTF
many,-,TRBV20-1,TRBJ2-5,TGCAGTGCTAGGATGGAGACCCAGTACTTC,CSARMETQYF
-,-,TRBV11-2,TRBJ1-5,TGTGCCAGCAGCTTGGCGGGACAGCCCCAGCATTTT,CASSLAGQPQHF
-,-,TRBV5-1,TRBJ2-1,TGCGCCAGCAGCCAGGGACGCCGTAAGGAGAATGAGCAGTTCTTC,CASSQGRRKENEQFF
-,-,TRBV7-9,TRBJ2-1,TGTGCCAGCAGCTTGGACAGCGGGTCGAATGAGCAGTTCTTC,CASSLDSGSNEQFF
-,-,TRBV7-2,TRBJ1-5,TGTGCCAGCACTGGGTTTGGTCAGCCCCAGCATTTT,CASTGFGQPQHF
-,TRBD1,TRBV11-3,TRBJ2-3,TGTGCCAGTGGGACAGGGGAAGATACGCAGTATTTT,CASGTGEDTQYF
-,TRBD2,TRBV2,TRBJ2-7,TGTGCCAGCAGCGGGACTAGCGGATCCTACGAGCAGTACTTC,CASSGTSGSYEQYF
-,-,TRBV7-3,TRBJ2-2,TGTGCCAGCAGCTTAACGCGGGCTGACACCGGGGAGCTGTTTTTT,CASSLTRADTGELFF
-,-,TRBV5-1,TRBJ2-1,TGCGCCAGCAGCCCATTAGAGCTCACGTACAATGAGCAGTTCTTC,CASSPLELTYNEQFF
few,-,TRBV6-6,TRBJ1-4,TGTGCCAGCAGTTACTCTTTTCGTGAAAAACTGTTTTTT,CASSYSFREKLFF
-,TRBD1,TRBV19,TRBJ2-7,TGTGCCAGTAGTATCTACCGGGACAGGGTTCCCTACGAGCAGTACTTC,CASSIYRDRVPYEQYF
once,TRBD2,TRBV5-1,TRBJ2-7,TGCGCCAGCAGCCCGGGACTAGCGGGAGTGGACGAGCAGTACTTC,CASSPGLAGVDEQYF
-,TRBD1,TRBV2,TRBJ2-3,TGTGCCAGCAGGCATCAGGGACAGGGACATGGGGATACGCAGTATTTT,CASRHQGQGHGDTQYF
-,-,TRBV7-2,TRBJ2-7,TGTGCCAGCAGCTTAGTGGGAGTGTACGAGCAGTACTTC,CASSLVGVYEQYF
-,TRBD2,TRBV6-6,TRBJ2-1,TGTGCCAGCAGTTACCCGGGACTAGCGGGAAACAATGAGCAGTTCTTC,CASSYPGLAGNNEQFF
-,-,TRBV5-8,TRBJ1-4,TGTGCCAGCAGCTTGGGGACCCACGCGGCTAATGAAAAACTGTTTTTT,CASSLGTHAANEKLFF
few,-,TRBV7-9,TRBJ1-5,TGTGCCAGCAGCTTAGGGGGCGGCGAGGGTTTGCAGCCCCAGCATTTT,CASSLGGGEGLQPQHF
-,-,TRBV30,TRBJ2-7,TGTGCCTGCGGAATACAGCGCAACGAGCAGTACTTC,CACGIQRNEQYF